The present T cell receptor beta chain was sequenced within a study of T cell clonality in common variable immunodeficiency. Notes on the study in general: Fewer deletions and N-nucleotide insertions were reportedly seen in common variable immunodeficiency TCR beta sequences.

Using immunoSEQ multiplex PCR, the repertoire was profiled, and TCRdb retains in-frame clones only, with some absent. Singletons are absent from the sample, which has under 15,000 clones. This clone was seen more than once but under ten times. The target antigen is unknown. With the read ending 3 residues before the CDR3 end, the germline J gene is used to fill in that end. The CDR3 covers 15 residues. CDR1 and CDR2 (germline): LNHDA, SQIVND (reference sequence). V lost 3 bases and J lost 5; bases outside the gene matches: 2. This sequence was found in a human donor with common variable immunodeficiency. The chain uses TRBV19 and TRBJ1-6; TRBD1 aligns across 9 bases. The sequencing sample was made of peripheral blood mononuclear cells. The chain's CDR3 is CASSMGQGNNSPLHF. The part of the CDR3 DNA that was read is TGTGCCAGTAGTATGGGACAGGGAAATAATTCACCC.